This entry is about one T cell receptor (beta chain). Sequencing was performed with immunoSEQ multiplex PCR; in TCRdb, only in-frame clones are kept and a portion is missing. In the table there are 100,000 to 120,000 clones, 75% to 80% of which are singletons. These data originate in a study of blood T cell repertoires in COVID-19. The ends lost 0 bases at V and 5 bases at J; junction bases unmatched: 11. The CDR3 length is 17 residues. Germline V gene sequence: CDR1 LGHNT, CDR2 FRNRAP. Sequencing was carried out using peripheral blood. The TCR sequence derives from a woman at least 80 years old with active or convalescent COVID-19. The genes are TRBV12-5 and TRBJ2-7; 9 bases line up with TRBD1. The CDR3 DNA reads TGTGCTAGTGGTTTGGTTTTGTTGCGGGACAGGGCCGACGAGCAGTACTTC. As protein: CASGLVLLRDRADEQYF. The whole variable domain, filled in from reference TRBV12-5 and TRBJ2-7, reads DARVTQTPRHKVTEMGQEVTMRCQPILGHNTVFWYRQTMMQGLELLAYFRNRAPLDDSGMPKDRFSAEMPDATLATLKIQPSEPRDSAVYFCASGLVLLRDRADEQYFGPGTRLTVT.